These 13 T cell receptor beta chains came from one sample sequenced in a study of T cells in Graves' hyperthyroidism and ophthalmopathy. RNA transcripts yielded amplified TCR beta CDR3 regions. First-round RT-PCR of the TCR CDR3 relied on the HTBI primer set. TCRdb independently ran MiXCR on the multiplex PCR reads; one entry per CDR3 protein. The sample has around 300,000 distinct CDR3 sequences, approximately 20% seen once; the top ten hold approximately 60%. Sequencing was performed on blood. The receptors come from a man aged 25 to 40 with Graves' ophthalmopathy.

As to this clonotype: A much larger clone differs by one base, so this may be a read error. V gene TRBV20-1 combines with J gene TRBJ2-3, with TRBD2 identical over 8 bases. Germline lookup yields CDR1 DFQATT and CDR2 SNEGSKA (reference sequence). CDR3 size: 14 residues. V shed 6 bases, J shed 3 bases, and the junction held 8 bases outside the gene matches. The CDR3 loop reads CSAAGTRLTDTQYF. The CDR3 DNA is TGCAGTGCAGCCGGGACTAGGTTAACAGATACGCAGTATTTT.

The gene calls are TRBV4-1 and TRBJ2-5, with TRBD1 matching 8 bases. The V gene's germline CDR1 is MGHRA and CDR2 YSYEKL. The CDR3 is 15 amino acids. V lost 2 bases, J lost 2 bases, and 4 bases stayed unmatched. CDR3 nucleotide sequence: TGCGCCAGCAGCCAAATAGGGACAGGTCAAGAGACCCAGTACTTC. It specifies CASSQIGTGQETQYF.

The chain's CDR3 is CASSLDEGGADTGELFF. The CDR3, as DNA: TGTGCCAGCAGCTTAGACGAGGGAGGGGCGGACACCGGGGAGCTGTTTTTT. The chain carries TRBV7-8 and TRBJ2-2, with 7 nucleotides matching TRBD2. Trimming took 1 base from V and 3 from J; bases not matched to a gene: 8. CDR3 size: 17 residues. Germline V gene sequence: CDR1 SGHVS, CDR2 FQNEAQ.

This clonotype showed up just a few times. The gene calls are TRBV18 and TRBJ2-1; the D is unclear. The CDR3 has 16 amino acids. Germline CDR1 reads KGHSH; CDR2 reads LQKENI. V was pared by 0 bases and J by 4 bases, with 13 bases between. This CDR3 is CASSPPSQSFYNEQFF. The CDR3 nucleotides are TGTGCCAGCTCACCACCGAGTCAGTCATTTTACAATGAGCAGTTCTTC. Full variable domain (rest looked up from reference TRBV18 and TRBJ2-1): NAGVMQNPRHLVRRRGQEARLRCSPMKGHSHVYWYRQLPEEGLKFMVYLQKENIIDESGMPKERFSAEFPKEGPSILRIQQVVRGDSAAYFCASSPPSQSFYNEQFFGPGTRLTVL.

Only a few counts were recorded for this clonotype. The CDR3 nucleotides are TGTGCCAGCAGCTTGGTAGGGGAGGCTGAAGCTTTCTTT. The encoded protein is CASSLVGEAEAFF. The gene calls are TRBV5-5 and TRBJ1-1; the D gene is possibly TRBD1 (5 bases). Germline V lookup: CDR1 SGHKS, CDR2 YYEKEE (reference sequence). The CDR3 is 13 amino acids. Trimming pared 0 bases from V and 6 bases from J, leaving 9 bases between.

V is TRBV12-3 or TRBV12-4 and J is TRBJ2-1; TRBD2 matches at 7 bases. CDR3 size: 16 residues. With V trimmed by 5 bases and J by 4 bases, 11 bases remained unmatched. The CDR3 DNA follows: TGTGCCAGCAGTATGGGGAGGGCGGGACCATACAATGAGCAGTTCTTC. Translation: CASSMGRAGPYNEQFF.

This clonotype was counted at least ten times. The J gene is TRBJ2-2, the V gene TRBV28, with a tentative D call TRBD1 (5 bases). In germline, CDR1 is MDHEN, CDR2 SYDVKM. This CDR3 has 14 residues. V lost 3 bases and J lost 5, with 10 bases in between. The CDR3 sequence: CASSFGARTGELFF. The CDR3 DNA is TGTGCCAGCAGTTTTGGGGCGAGGACCGGGGAGCTGTTTTTT.

The sample holds many counts of this clonotype. V gene TRBV7-9 combines with J gene TRBJ1-4; the D is unclear. From germline, CDR1 is SEHNR and CDR2 FQNEAQ (reference sequence). Trimming cost V 4 bases and J 7 bases, with 7 bases left between them. The CDR3 extends over 12 amino acids. In DNA, the CDR3 is TGTGCCAGCAGCTACTCTAGTGAAAAACTGTTTTTT. Translating it yields CASSYSSEKLFF.

This clonotype was counted at least ten times. V usage is TRBV30 and J usage is TRBJ2-1; either TRBD1 or TRBD2 may supply D (5 bases each). The CDR3 has 14 residues. Trimming removed 5 bases at V and 3 bases at J, with 14 bases between. CDR1 is GTSNPN, CDR2 SVGIG, per germline (reference sequence). The CDR3 sequence: CAWVARGYYNEQFF. CDR3 DNA: TGTGCCTGGGTAGCTCGGGGCTACTACAATGAGCAGTTCTTC.

The gene calls are TRBV10-3 and TRBJ1-6; 8 bases are shared with TRBD1. With 2 bases clipped from V and 10 bases from J, the junction kept 10 bases outside the gene matches. The CDR3 covers 16 residues. The germline gives CDR1 ENHRY, CDR2 SYGVKD. CDR3 bases: TGTGCCATCAGTGAGGCGTCAGGGGGCGCGGGCTCACCCCTCCACTTT. The encoded protein is CAISEASGGAGSPLHF.

This clonotype has a count of ten or more. V usage is TRBV6-1 and J usage is TRBJ1-1; D is unclear. CDR1 and CDR2 (germline): MNHNS, SASEGT. Trimming took off 5 bases at V and 4 bases at J, with 11 bases between the two ends. The CDR3 is 13 amino acids. CDR3 in DNA: TGTGCCAGCAGTCCCTATGCGATCACTGAAGCTTTCTTT. Its translation is CASSPYAITEAFF.

This chain connects TRBV29-1 to TRBJ2-7; 7 positions agree with TRBD2. The CDR3 consists of 14 residues. The germline CDR1 and CDR2 sequences are SQVTM and ANQGSEA. The junction had 8 bases not matched to a gene; V was cut back by 6 bases and J by 0 bases. CDR3 residues: CSVKAGMSSYEQYF. Written as DNA, the CDR3 is TGCAGCGTAAAAGCGGGAATGAGCTCCTACGAGCAGTACTTC.

This clonotype came up many times. The gene calls are TRBV12-5 and TRBJ1-1, with D unclear. The germline V and J ends were trimmed by 1 base and 1 base, with 4 bases remaining between them. The CDR3 is 13 amino acids. Germline CDR1 reads LGHNT; CDR2 reads FRNRAP. CDR3 in DNA: TGTGCTAGTGGTTTGGGGGGGAACACTGAAGCTTTCTTT. Its protein is CASGLGGNTEAFF.